These T cell receptor beta chains were read from a single sample in a study of T-cell memory formation after mild COVID-19. TCRdb independently ran MiXCR on the 5' RACE reads; one entry per CDR3 protein. The table has about 350,000 distinct CDR3 sequences, roughly 20% seen once. Sequenced: PBMCs or a T cell subset sorted from them (not recorded which). The source of these receptors is a man between 18 and 29 years old who had mild COVID-19 (a few samples of this study predate the infection). Cell type and time point are not known. Both conserved end residues are part of each CDR3. The D gene is left open where the match is weak. Not all rows give a size; the values are once, few, many and, for expanded clones, a class.

cdr3_aa: CAISDAGTGVTLHF; cdr3_nt: TGTGCCATCAGTGATGCCGGGACAGGGGTTACCCTCCACTTT; clone_size: few; d_call: TRBD1; j_call: TRBJ1-6; v_call: TRBV10-3
cdr3_aa: CASSYRDDGYTF; cdr3_nt: TGTGCCAGCAGTTACAGGGACGATGGCTACACCTTC; clone_size: NA; d_call: NA; j_call: TRBJ1-2; v_call: TRBV6-6
cdr3_aa: CASSFAGAIYEQYF; cdr3_nt: TGTGCCAGCAGCTTCGCGGGGGCCATATACGAGCAGTACTTC; clone_size: many; d_call: NA; j_call: TRBJ2-7; v_call: TRBV7-2
cdr3_aa: CASSYTQLARETQYF; cdr3_nt: TGTGCCAGCAGTTACACCCAACTAGCCCGAGAGACCCAGTACTTC; clone_size: few; d_call: NA; j_call: TRBJ2-5; v_call: TRBV6-2/TRBV6-3
cdr3_aa: CASSFRRGDTQYF; cdr3_nt: TGTGCCAGCAGCTTTAGGAGGGGTGATACGCAGTATTTT; clone_size: once; d_call: NA; j_call: TRBJ2-3; v_call: TRBV7-2
cdr3_aa: CASGGVGLRKTPLHF; cdr3_nt: TGTGCCAGCGGCGGGGTGGGACTCAGGAAGACACCCCTCCACTTT; clone_size: few; d_call: NA; j_call: TRBJ1-6; v_call: TRBV21-1
cdr3_aa: CASSLAGTGSEKLFF; cdr3_nt: TGTGCCAGCAGCTTAGCGGGGACAGGGAGTGAAAAACTGTTTTTT; clone_size: NA; d_call: TRBD1; j_call: TRBJ1-4; v_call: TRBV7-2
cdr3_aa: CASSQDYGIQYF; cdr3_nt: TGCGCCAGCAGCCAAGATTACGGCATTCAGTACTTC; clone_size: NA; d_call: NA; j_call: TRBJ2-4; v_call: TRBV4-1
cdr3_aa: CASNSGPGTDIQYF; cdr3_nt: TGTGCCAGCAATTCGGGACCCGGGACGGACATTCAGTACTTC; clone_size: NA; d_call: NA; j_call: TRBJ2-4; v_call: TRBV7-2
cdr3_aa: CASSPGQTRTGELFF; cdr3_nt: TGCGCCAGCAGCCCGGGACAGACAAGAACCGGGGAGCTGTTTTTT; clone_size: few; d_call: TRBD1; j_call: TRBJ2-2; v_call: TRBV5-1
cdr3_aa: CSVIYPGTGELFF; cdr3_nt: TGCAGCGTTATTTACCCAGGCACCGGGGAGCTGTTTTTT; clone_size: few; d_call: NA; j_call: TRBJ2-2; v_call: TRBV29-1
cdr3_aa: CASSWRRSVGALNIQYF; cdr3_nt: TGTGCCAGCAGCTGGCGACGTAGTGTTGGGGCCCTAAACATTCAGTACTTC; clone_size: NA; d_call: NA; j_call: TRBJ2-4; v_call: TRBV7-8
cdr3_aa: CASSLTVGIQETQYF; cdr3_nt: TGCGCCAGCAGCTTGACTGTGGGGATACAAGAGACCCAGTACTTC; clone_size: NA; d_call: NA; j_call: TRBJ2-5; v_call: TRBV5-1
cdr3_aa: CASIPGRGTEAFF; cdr3_nt: TGTGCCAGCATCCCGGGGAGGGGCACTGAAGCTTTCTTT; clone_size: NA; d_call: NA; j_call: TRBJ1-1; v_call: TRBV7-9
cdr3_aa: CASSSGVRVDTQYF; cdr3_nt: TGTGCCAGCAGTTCGGGAGTTCGCGTGGATACGCAGTATTTT; clone_size: NA; d_call: NA; j_call: TRBJ2-3; v_call: TRBV12-3/TRBV12-4
cdr3_aa: CASSQAGGSGANVLTF; cdr3_nt: TGCGCCAGCAGCCAAGCAGGGGGCTCTGGGGCCAACGTCCTGACTTTC; clone_size: medium-sized; d_call: TRBD1; j_call: TRBJ2-6; v_call: TRBV4-3
cdr3_aa: CASSWVTSGGNEQFF; cdr3_nt: TGTGCCAGCAGCTGGGTCACTAGCGGGGGAAATGAGCAGTTCTTC; clone_size: few; d_call: TRBD2; j_call: TRBJ2-1; v_call: TRBV7-2
cdr3_aa: CASSRGGSNIQYF; cdr3_nt: TGTGCCAGCAGCCGGGGGGGCTCAAACATTCAGTACTTC; clone_size: NA; d_call: TRBD2; j_call: TRBJ2-4; v_call: TRBV7-2
cdr3_aa: CASSLVGQTIQETQYF; cdr3_nt: TGTGCCAGCAGCCTCGTCGGACAGACGATTCAAGAGACCCAGTACTTC; clone_size: few; d_call: NA; j_call: TRBJ2-5; v_call: TRBV11-2
cdr3_aa: CASSSTDTASEAFF; cdr3_nt: TGTGCCAGCAGTTCGACCGACACGGCCTCTGAAGCTTTCTTT; clone_size: few; d_call: NA; j_call: TRBJ1-1; v_call: TRBV6-5
cdr3_aa: CASSLARPDTQYF; cdr3_nt: TGTGCCAGCAGCCTAGCGAGGCCAGATACGCAGTATTTT; clone_size: NA; d_call: NA; j_call: TRBJ2-3; v_call: TRBV9
cdr3_aa: CAISPTGGEETQYF; cdr3_nt: TGTGCCATCAGCCCCACCGGGGGTGAAGAGACCCAGTACTTC; clone_size: NA; d_call: NA; j_call: TRBJ2-5; v_call: TRBV7-3
cdr3_aa: CASSPRQGVNTEAFF; cdr3_nt: TGCGCCAGCAGCCCCCGACAGGGTGTGAACACTGAAGCTTTCTTT; clone_size: few; d_call: TRBD1; j_call: TRBJ1-1; v_call: TRBV4-1
cdr3_aa: CASSQDVRDRARTGELFF; cdr3_nt: TGCGCCAGCAGCCAAGACGTTAGGGACAGGGCCAGAACCGGGGAGCTGTTTTTT; clone_size: few; d_call: TRBD1; j_call: TRBJ2-2; v_call: TRBV4-3
cdr3_aa: CASSNPTGYTF; cdr3_nt: TGTGCCAGCTCTAACCCGACAGGCTACACCTTC; clone_size: NA; d_call: NA; j_call: TRBJ1-2; v_call: TRBV6-1
cdr3_aa: CASSLADRGRDGYTF; cdr3_nt: TGTGCCAGCAGCTTAGCAGACAGGGGGAGAGATGGCTACACCTTC; clone_size: NA; d_call: TRBD1; j_call: TRBJ1-2; v_call: TRBV7-9
cdr3_aa: CASSLEEGFYGYTF; cdr3_nt: TGCGCCAGCAGCTTGGAAGAGGGTTTCTATGGCTACACCTTC; clone_size: NA; d_call: NA; j_call: TRBJ1-2; v_call: TRBV5-1
cdr3_aa: CSAGTGNTDTQYF; cdr3_nt: TGCAGTGCTGGTACAGGGAATACAGATACGCAGTATTTT; clone_size: NA; d_call: NA; j_call: TRBJ2-3; v_call: TRBV20-1
cdr3_aa: CASSYQQGTAQHF; cdr3_nt: TGTGCCAGCAGTTACCAGCAGGGGACAGCCCAGCATTTT; clone_size: few; d_call: TRBD1; j_call: TRBJ1-5; v_call: TRBV6-2/TRBV6-3
cdr3_aa: CASSLAAGATGELFF; cdr3_nt: TGCGCCAGCAGCCTGGCTGCAGGGGCCACCGGGGAGCTGTTTTTT; clone_size: few; d_call: NA; j_call: TRBJ2-2; v_call: TRBV5-1
cdr3_aa: CAIGGDRLATEAFF; cdr3_nt: TGTGCCATCGGGGGGGACAGGTTGGCCACTGAAGCTTTCTTT; clone_size: few; d_call: TRBD1; j_call: TRBJ1-1; v_call: TRBV10-3
cdr3_aa: CASSTGGIYEQYF; cdr3_nt: TGTGCCAGCAGCACAGGGGGCATCTACGAGCAGTACTTC; clone_size: NA; d_call: TRBD1; j_call: TRBJ2-7; v_call: TRBV7-2
cdr3_aa: CASSLDAGFDSPLHF; cdr3_nt: TGCGCCAGCAGCTTGGACGCGGGTTTTGATTCACCCCTCCACTTT; clone_size: few; d_call: NA; j_call: TRBJ1-6; v_call: TRBV5-1
cdr3_aa: CASSESTAPDTQYF; cdr3_nt: TGTGCCAGCAGCGAGTCGACTGCCCCAGATACGCAGTATTTT; clone_size: few; d_call: NA; j_call: TRBJ2-3; v_call: TRBV7-9
cdr3_aa: CSARDGDSYGYTF; cdr3_nt: TGCAGTGCTAGAGATGGGGACAGCTATGGCTACACCTTC; clone_size: NA; d_call: TRBD1; j_call: TRBJ1-2; v_call: TRBV20-1
cdr3_aa: CSATDRGDTEAFF; cdr3_nt: TGCAGTGCGACTGACAGGGGGGACACTGAAGCTTTCTTT; clone_size: NA; d_call: TRBD1; j_call: TRBJ1-1; v_call: TRBV20-1
cdr3_aa: CSARQGQGYTF; cdr3_nt: TGCAGCGCCAGACAGGGTCAGGGCTACACCTTC; clone_size: NA; d_call: TRBD1; j_call: TRBJ1-2; v_call: TRBV29-1
cdr3_aa: CSARDWKDSSYNEQFF; cdr3_nt: TGCAGTGCTAGAGATTGGAAGGACAGCTCCTACAATGAGCAGTTCTTC; clone_size: NA; d_call: NA; j_call: TRBJ2-1; v_call: TRBV20-1
cdr3_aa: CASSLDPITDTQYF; cdr3_nt: TGTGCCAGCAGCTTAGATCCGATCACAGATACGCAGTATTTT; clone_size: NA; d_call: NA; j_call: TRBJ2-3; v_call: TRBV7-2
cdr3_aa: CASSQELARSLNEQFF; cdr3_nt: TGTGCCAGCAGCCAAGAGTTGGCTAGGTCTTTAAATGAGCAGTTCTTC; clone_size: NA; d_call: NA; j_call: TRBJ2-1; v_call: TRBV3-1
cdr3_aa: CASKISGANVLTF; cdr3_nt: TGTGCCAGCAAAATCTCTGGGGCCAACGTCCTGACTTTC; clone_size: NA; d_call: NA; j_call: TRBJ2-6; v_call: TRBV12-3/TRBV12-4
cdr3_aa: CASSGLGQPQHF; cdr3_nt: TGTGCCAGCAGCGGCCTAGGGCAGCCCCAGCATTTT; clone_size: few; d_call: NA; j_call: TRBJ1-5; v_call: TRBV12-3/TRBV12-4
cdr3_aa: CASRTGLATNTGELFF; cdr3_nt: TGTGCCAGCAGGACGGGACTAGCAACGAACACCGGGGAGCTGTTTTTT; clone_size: few; d_call: TRBD2; j_call: TRBJ2-2; v_call: TRBV6-2/TRBV6-3
cdr3_aa: CASSDLLRTSGGPIEETQYF; cdr3_nt: TGTGCCAGCAGTGACCTTCTTCGGACTAGCGGGGGGCCTATAGAGGAGACCCAGTACTTC; clone_size: few; d_call: TRBD2; j_call: TRBJ2-5; v_call: TRBV12-3/TRBV12-4
cdr3_aa: CASSLDGGRVGAFF; cdr3_nt: TGCGCCAGCAGCTTGGATGGGGGAAGGGTCGGAGCTTTCTTT; clone_size: NA; d_call: NA; j_call: TRBJ1-1; v_call: TRBV5-1
cdr3_aa: CASSVAGGRGTGELFF; cdr3_nt: TGTGCCAGCAGCGTAGCGGGGGGGCGCGGCACCGGGGAGCTGTTTTTT; clone_size: NA; d_call: TRBD2; j_call: TRBJ2-2; v_call: TRBV6-5